This is a list of T cell receptor beta chains from one sample in a study of cytomegalovirus exposure and HLA in healthy donors. Here immunoSEQ multiplex PCR was the method, and the copy in TCRdb shows in-frame clones only, minus some. Of under 200,000 clones detected, 80% appear once; the ten largest clones hold roughly 5%. The sequencing input was PBMCs. The source of these receptors is a man between 35 and 55 years old in good health and CMV-seronegative. The CDR3 runs from the conserved cysteine through the conserved F or W. The D gene is left open where the match is weak. Not all rows give a size; the values are once, few, many and, for expanded clones, a class.

>TRBV7-9|.|TRBD1|TRBJ1-3
TGTGCCAGCAGCTTATCGGGACAGGGCTACGGAAACACCATATATTTT
CASSLSGQGYGNTIYF
>TRBV6-5|.|.|TRBJ1-3
TGTGCCAGCAGTCAAGGGGATCCCGGCGGAAACACCATATATTTT
CASSQGDPGGNTIYF
>TRBV29-1|.|TRBD2|TRBJ2-3
TGCAGCATTACCCCTCTAGCGGGAGGGCTAGATACGCAGTATTTT
CSITPLAGGLDTQYF
>TRBV6-6|.|.|TRBJ2-7
TGTGCCAGCAGTTCCCCCCAGGGTTCCTACGAGCAGTACTTC
CASSSPQGSYEQYF
>TRBV19|.|TRBD2|TRBJ2-3
TGTGCCAGTACTACTAGCGTGGCAGATACGCAGTATTTT
CASTTSVADTQYF
>TRBV25-1|.|TRBD2|TRBJ2-7
TGTGCCAGCAGTGAATTAAGAACTAGCGGGAAAAACGAGCAGTACTTC
CASSELRTSGKNEQYF
>TRBV5-5|.|TRBD1|TRBJ1-5
TGTGCCAGCAGCTTAACAGGGGGCCTCAACCAGCCCCAGCATTTT
CASSLTGGLNQPQHF
>TRBV19|few|.|TRBJ2-3
TGTGCCAGTAGCCCCCCCCGGGGTTTTAGCACAGATACGCAGTATTTT
CASSPPRGFSTDTQYF
>TRBV5-1|few|TRBD2|TRBJ2-7
TGCGCCACCAGACTAGCGGGAACGTACGAGCAGTACTTC
CATRLAGTYEQYF
>TRBV7-9|.|TRBD1|TRBJ2-2
TGTGCCAGCAGCTTACCGGGTCCAGGGGGAGTGTCCACCGGGGAGCTGTTTTTT
CASSLPGPGGVSTGELFF
>TRBV7-9|.|TRBD1|TRBJ1-2
TGTGCCAGCAGCCACCGGACAGGTGGCTACGGCTACACCTTC
CASSHRTGGYGYTF
>TRBV19|once|TRBD1|TRBJ1-1
TGTGCCAGTAGTACCCGGGGACAGGCTATGAACACTGAAGCTTTCTTT
CASSTRGQAMNTEAFF
>TRBV27|.|.|TRBJ1-2
TGTGCCAGCAGTCCCTCGGGCTATGGCTACACCTTC
CASSPSGYGYTF
>TRBV4-1|.|TRBD1|TRBJ1-5
TGCGCCAGCAGCCAAGAGGGGCGACAGGGTAATCAGCCCCAGCATTTT
CASSQEGRQGNQPQHF
>TRBV10-1|.|TRBD2|TRBJ2-1
TGCGCCAGCAGTGAGTCAAGGCTAGCGGGGCCGGGGAATGAGCAGTTCTTC
CASSESRLAGPGNEQFF
>TRBV4-3|.|.|TRBJ1-2
TGCGCCAGCAGCCAAGAGGTCAGGCGGGAGTATGGCTACACCTTC
CASSQEVRREYGYTF
>TRBV7-2|once|TRBD2|TRBJ2-3
TGTGCCAGCAGCGGTCCTAGCGGGGGGGGAAAAGATACGCAGTATTTT
CASSGPSGGGKDTQYF
>TRBV6-6|.|TRBD1|TRBJ1-1
TGTGCCAGCAGTTACCCAGGGACAGCGAGGAACACTGAAGCTTTCTTT
CASSYPGTARNTEAFF
>TRBV7-9|.|TRBD2|TRBJ2-7
TGTGCCAGCAGCGGAAGCGGGACTTCCTACGAGCAGTACTTC
CASSGSGTSYEQYF